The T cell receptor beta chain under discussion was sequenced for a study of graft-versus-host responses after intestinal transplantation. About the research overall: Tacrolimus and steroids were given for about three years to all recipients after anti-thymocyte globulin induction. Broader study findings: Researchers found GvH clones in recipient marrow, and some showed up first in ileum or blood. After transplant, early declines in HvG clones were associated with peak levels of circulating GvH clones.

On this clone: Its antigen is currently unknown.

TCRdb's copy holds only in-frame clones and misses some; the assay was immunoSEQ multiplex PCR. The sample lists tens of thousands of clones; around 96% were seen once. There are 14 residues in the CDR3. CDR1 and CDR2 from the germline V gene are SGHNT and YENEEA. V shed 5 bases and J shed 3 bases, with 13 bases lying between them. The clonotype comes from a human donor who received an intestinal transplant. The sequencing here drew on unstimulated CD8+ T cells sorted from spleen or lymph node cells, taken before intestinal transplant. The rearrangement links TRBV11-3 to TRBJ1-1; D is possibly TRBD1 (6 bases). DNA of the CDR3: TGTGCCAGCAGCCCGGGGGGGGGCGACACTGAAGCTTTCTTT. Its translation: CASSPGGGDTEAFF.